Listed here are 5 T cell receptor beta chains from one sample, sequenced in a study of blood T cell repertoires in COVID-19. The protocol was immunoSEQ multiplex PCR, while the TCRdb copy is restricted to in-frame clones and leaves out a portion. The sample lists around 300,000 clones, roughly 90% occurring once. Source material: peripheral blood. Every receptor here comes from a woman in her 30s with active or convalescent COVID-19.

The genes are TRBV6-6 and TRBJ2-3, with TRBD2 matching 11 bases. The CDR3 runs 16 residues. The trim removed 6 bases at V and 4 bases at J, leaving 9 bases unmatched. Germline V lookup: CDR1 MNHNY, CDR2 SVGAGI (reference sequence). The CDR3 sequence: CASRHTSGGKPDTQYF. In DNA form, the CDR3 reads TGTGCCAGCAGGCATACTAGCGGGGGTAAACCAGATACGCAGTATTTT.

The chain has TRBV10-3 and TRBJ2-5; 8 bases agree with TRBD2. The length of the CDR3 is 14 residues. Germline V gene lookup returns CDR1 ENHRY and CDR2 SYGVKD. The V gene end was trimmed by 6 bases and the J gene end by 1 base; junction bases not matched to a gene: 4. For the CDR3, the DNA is TGTGCCATCAGCAACCGGGGGGGCCAAGAGACCCAGTACTTC. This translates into CAISNRGGQETQYF.

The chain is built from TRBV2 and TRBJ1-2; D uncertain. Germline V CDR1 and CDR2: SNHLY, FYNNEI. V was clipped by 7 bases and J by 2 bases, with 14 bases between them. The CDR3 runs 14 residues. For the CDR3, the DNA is TGTGCCAGCAAGGAGGGCGCAGGAAACTATGGCTACACCTTC. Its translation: CASKEGAGNYGYTF.

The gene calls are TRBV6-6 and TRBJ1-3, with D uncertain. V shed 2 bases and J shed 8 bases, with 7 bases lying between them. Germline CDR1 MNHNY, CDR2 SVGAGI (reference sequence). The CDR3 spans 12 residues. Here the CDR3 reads CASSYGGDTIYF. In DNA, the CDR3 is TGTGCCAGCAGTTACGGCGGGGACACCATATATTTT.

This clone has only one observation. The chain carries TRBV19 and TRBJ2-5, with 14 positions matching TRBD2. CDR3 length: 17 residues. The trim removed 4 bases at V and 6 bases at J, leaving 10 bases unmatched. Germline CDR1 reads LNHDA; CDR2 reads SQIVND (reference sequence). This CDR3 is CASSKGTSGGHGKTQYF. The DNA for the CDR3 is TGTGCCAGTAGTAAAGGGACTAGCGGGGGCCACGGGAAGACCCAGTACTTC. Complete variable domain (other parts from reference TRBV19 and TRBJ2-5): DGGITQSPKYLFRKEGQNVTLSCEQNLNHDAMYWYRQDPGQGLRLIYYSQIVNDFQKGDIAEGYSVSREKKESFPLTVTSAQKNPTAFYLCASSKGTSGGHGKTQYFGPGTRLLVL.